Below are 17 T cell receptor beta chains sequenced from a single sample in a study of T-cell memory formation after mild COVID-19. TCRdb analysed the 5' RACE reads with MiXCR anew, one entry per CDR3 protein. This table holds about 210,000 distinct CDR3 sequences, roughly 27% found once. The sample comprised PBMCs or a T cell subset sorted from them (not recorded which). The receptors come from an adult woman who had mild COVID-19 (a few samples of this study predate the infection). Cell type and time point are not known.

This clonotype has a handful of counts. The gene calls are TRBV7-9 and TRBJ1-1; 7 nucleotides line up with TRBD1. CDR3 length: 14 amino acids. V lost 3 bases to trimming and J lost 4 bases; unmatched junction nucleotides: 5. Looked up from germline, CDR1 is SEHNR and CDR2 is FQNEAQ (reference sequence). The CDR3 spells CASSFDQGVTEAFF. The CDR3 nucleotides read TGTGCCAGCAGCTTCGATCAGGGGGTCACTGAAGCTTTCTTT. Full variable domain (remainder filled in from reference TRBV7-9 and TRBJ1-1): DTGVSQNPRHKITKRGQNVTFRCDPISEHNRLYWYRQTLGQGPEFLTYFQNEAQLEKSRLLSDRFSAERPKGSFSTLEIQRTEQGDSAMYLCASSFDQGVTEAFFGQGTRLTVV.

This clonotype occurred a few times. This rearrangement joins TRBV24-1 to TRBJ2-7; D unresolved. Germline V gene data show CDR1 as KGHDR and CDR2 as SFDVKD. The CDR3 has 13 residues. Trimming removed 3 bases at V and 1 base at J, with 6 bases between. In DNA form, the CDR3 reads TGTGCCACCAGTGATCTGGGTTCCTACGAGCAGTACTTC. Translation: CATSDLGSYEQYF.

The chain uses TRBV4-3 and TRBJ2-1; weak D call: TRBD2 (6 bases). Germline lookup yields CDR1 LGHNA and CDR2 YSLEER. The CDR3 has 16 residues. Trimming removed 4 bases at V and 2 bases at J, with 15 bases between. CDR3 DNA sequence: TGCGCCAGCAGCCCCCGTGTTGCGGGACCCTACAATGAGCAGTTCTTC. As protein: CASSPRVAGPYNEQFF.

This clonotype was found a few times. Written as DNA, the CDR3 is TGTGCCAGCAGCCAGAGACTGCGCTCCTACAATGAGCAGTTCTTC. Its translation is CASSQRLRSYNEQFF. This chain joins TRBV3-1 and TRBJ2-1; D is unresolved. The CDR3 loop spans 15 amino acids. Trimming shortened V by 3 bases and J by 0 bases, and 9 bases separated the two germline ends. Germline values: CDR1 LGHDT, CDR2 YNNKEL (reference sequence).

This chain uses TRBV7-8 with TRBJ1-4; D call uncertain. Germline V gives CDR1 SGHVS, CDR2 FQNEAQ. The ends were cut back, 1 base at V and 8 bases at J, with 11 bases in the middle. There are 14 residues in the CDR3. Here the CDR3 DNA reads TGTGCCAGCAGCTTAGGGCAGTCGCGCGAAAAACTGTTTTTT. Encoded protein: CASSLGQSREKLFF.

This clonotype was counted only a few times. The rearrangement joins TRBV20-1 to TRBJ2-1; D is uncertain. Germline V gene lookup returns CDR1 DFQATT and CDR2 SNEGSKA (reference sequence). CDR3 length: 13 amino acids. Trimming cost V 3 bases and J 2 bases, with 8 bases left between them. The CDR3: CSASGGTYNEQFF. CDR3 nucleotide sequence: TGCAGTGCTAGTGGCGGCACCTACAATGAGCAGTTCTTC.

The chain employs TRBV7-9 and TRBJ2-7; D is perhaps TRBD2 (5 bases). Germline values: CDR1 SEHNR, CDR2 FQNEAQ (reference sequence). CDR3 length equals 14 residues. V lost 5 bases and J 10 bases, leaving 21 bases between the germline ends. CDR3 region: CASSGEGPGKRQYF. CDR3 nucleotides: TGTGCCAGCAGCGGCGAGGGTCCGGGCAAAAGACAGTACTTC.

This clonotype was recorded only once. The rearrangement joins TRBV5-1 to TRBJ1-3; D ambiguous. The CDR3 covers 16 residues. The V gene's germline CDR1 is SGHRS and CDR2 YFSETQ. The V end lost 4 bases, the J end lost 2 bases, and 16 bases lay between the germline ends. The CDR3 spells CASSQEIASTGNTIYF. Written as DNA, the CDR3 is TGCGCCAGCAGCCAGGAGATCGCCAGTACTGGAAACACCATATATTTT.

DNA for the CDR3: TGTGCCAGCAGTGAGTTGTCAGGGGGATTACCATTGCTGTTTTTT. This translates into CASSELSGGLPLLFF. The chain is built from TRBV25-1 and TRBJ1-4; 7 bases map to TRBD1. Germline loops: CDR1 MGHDK, CDR2 SYGVNS. V trimming: 3 bases; J trimming: 14 bases; junction bases outside the gene matches: 15. The CDR3 has 15 amino acids.

V and J are TRBV7-3 and TRBJ2-3; D may be TRBD2 (6 bases). Trimming took off 5 bases at V and 0 bases at J, with 12 bases between the two ends. Germline CDR1 and CDR2: SGHTA and FQGTGA. This CDR3 region has 15 residues. DNA of the CDR3: TGTGCCAGCAGCCCAGGACTATTTAGCACAGATACGCAGTATTTT. Its translation is CASSPGLFSTDTQYF.

In DNA form, the CDR3 reads TGTGCCAGCAGCCCCGGACTAGATGAAAACATTCAGTACTTC. It encodes CASSPGLDENIQYF. The chain employs TRBV11-3 and TRBJ2-4; 7 bases are shared with TRBD2. The CDR3 has 14 residues. CDR1 SGHNT and CDR2 YENEEA come from the germline V gene. V trimming: 5 bases; J trimming: 5 bases; junction bases outside the gene matches: 6.

This clonotype was counted only a few times. This chain joins TRBV10-3 and TRBJ2-7; 8 nucleotides match TRBD1. The germline gives CDR1 ENHRY, CDR2 SYGVKD. The trim removed 0 bases at V and 5 bases at J, leaving 12 bases unmatched. The CDR3 consists of 17 residues. DNA for the CDR3: TGTGCCATCAGTGAGTCGGACGCGTCGACAGGGGTAAACGAGCAGTACTTC. Encoded protein: CAISESDASTGVNEQYF.

The rearrangement uses TRBV10-2 and TRBJ2-5, with a tentative D call TRBD1 (6 bases). The CDR3 runs to 13 residues. Germline lookup yields CDR1 WSHSY and CDR2 SAAADI. Trimming cost V 3 bases and J 5 bases, with 10 bases left between them. The CDR3 bases are TGCGCCAGCAGTGAACAGGGTGGGGAGACCCAGTACTTC. This codes for CASSEQGGETQYF.

This chain uses TRBV6-5 with TRBJ2-3, with D uncertain. Trimming removed 2 bases at V and 3 bases at J, with 15 bases between. The CDR3 runs 16 residues. CDR1 MNHEY and CDR2 SVGAGI come from the germline V gene. The CDR3 here is CASSYGYWVWTDTQYF. The DNA for the CDR3 is TGTGCCAGCAGTTACGGCTATTGGGTTTGGACAGATACGCAGTATTTT.

This clonotype was seen only a few times. The chain joins TRBV20-1 to TRBJ1-2; 7 bases fit TRBD1. The junction had 4 bases not matched to a gene; V was cut back by 6 bases and J by 3 bases. In germline, CDR1 is DFQATT, CDR2 SNEGSKA (reference sequence). This CDR3 has 12 residues. The CDR3 nucleotides read TGCAGTGCGAGACAGGGTGACTATGGCTACACCTTC. Its protein product is CSARQGDYGYTF.

This clonotype showed up many times. V usage is TRBV29-1 and J usage is TRBJ2-1, with D possibly matching TRBD2 (7 bases). With 6 bases removed from V and 9 bases from J, the gap between germline ends came to 12 bases. This CDR3 comprises 11 residues. CDR1 is SQVTM, CDR2 ANQGSEA, per germline. CDR3 protein: CSVVGGGEQFF. The CDR3 nucleotides are TGCAGCGTAGTGGGAGGGGGTGAGCAGTTCTTC.

This clonotype has only a few counts. This sequence joins TRBV19 and TRBJ2-5; D call uncertain. Germline-derived CDR1 and CDR2 are LNHDA and SQIVND (reference sequence). The CDR3 length is 12 residues. Trimming removed 4 bases at V and 0 bases at J, with 3 bases between. The CDR3 nucleotides are TGTGCCAGTAGTACAGACCAAGAGACCCAGTACTTC. It is translated as CASSTDQETQYF.